These 28 T cell receptor beta chains share one sample of origin, sequenced in a study of CD8+ T cells in alopecia areata. In each case, RNA was isolated and then reverse transcribed into cDNA as the sequencing template. TCRdb keeps only in-frame clones here, not all; method: immunoSEQ multiplex PCR. The sample has about 42,000 clones, 65% seen once. Treatment denoted: oral pan-JAK inhibitor, 5-10 mg twice daily. This material consisted of CD8+ T cells sorted from blood, taken at week 4, from a patient treated with tofacitinib. These receptors were obtained from a human donor with alopecia areata.

This clone has only a few counts. V is TRBV6-5 and J is TRBJ2-1; D remains ambiguous. Germline values: CDR1 MNHEY, CDR2 SVGAGI. V was pared by 8 bases and J by 0 bases, with 8 bases between. The CDR3 is 13 amino acids. CDR3 sequence (DNA): TGTGCCAGCCAGATGAGCTCCTACAATGAGCAGTTCTTC. This encodes CASQMSSYNEQFF.

The chain joins TRBV13 to TRBJ2-1, with D hard to call. CDR3 length equals 10 residues. V gave up 5 bases and J gave up 7 bases, with 3 bases separating them. Germline loops: CDR1 PRHDT, CDR2 FYEKMQ (reference sequence). In DNA, the CDR3 is TGTGCCAGCAGCCAGAATGAGCAGTTCTTC. Amino acid sequence: CASSQNEQFF.

The V gene is TRBV29-1, the J gene TRBJ2-1; 11 bases align to TRBD2. Trimming cost V 3 bases and J 7 bases; bases outside gene matches: 8. The CDR3 runs to 15 residues. Germline CDR1 reads SQVTM; CDR2 reads ANQGSEA. In DNA form, the CDR3 reads TGCAGCGTTGAGGACCCTAGCGGGGGGACGAATGAGCAGTTCTTC. It specifies CSVEDPSGGTNEQFF.

This clone was counted only a few times. The chain has TRBV23-1 and TRBJ1-2; a possible D gene is TRBD1 (5 bases). TRBV23-1 is noted as an ORF with a role that remains uncertain. This CDR3 contains 14 residues. V was cut by 6 bases and J by 6 bases, with 17 bases left in between. DNA of the CDR3: TGCGCCAGCAGCCAAACGGCAGGGAGGCATGGCTACACCTTC. Its protein product is CASSQTAGRHGYTF.

The V gene is TRBV29-1, the J gene TRBJ1-1; the D gene is possibly TRBD1 (5 bases). CDR1 SQVTM and CDR2 ANQGSEA come from the germline V gene. The CDR3 runs to 11 residues. V lost 1 base and J lost 10, with 10 bases in between. This chain's CDR3 is CSVEGGRGAFF. CDR3 nucleotide sequence: TGCAGCGTTGAAGGGGGTAGGGGAGCTTTCTTT.

A single count supports this clone. The rearrangement joins TRBV27 to TRBJ1-6; D gene uncertain. With 4 bases removed from V and 5 bases from J, the gap between germline ends came to 6 bases. Germline CDR1 is MNHEY and CDR2 is SMNVEV (reference sequence). The CDR3 runs to 13 residues. CDR3 coding DNA: TGTGCCAGCAGTTGGCAGGATAATTCACCCCTCCACTTT. Translation: CASSWQDNSPLHF.

As to this clone: This specimen includes other DNA sequences encoding the same CDR3. This rearrangement joins TRBV27 to TRBJ2-7; 7 bases are a match to TRBD1. The V gene's germline CDR1 is MNHEY and CDR2 SMNVEV (reference sequence). Unmatched junction bases numbered 0, after V lost 2 bases and J lost 2 bases. This CDR3 spans 13 amino acids. CDR3 amino acids: CASSLGTAYEQYF. CDR3 nucleotides: TGTGCCAGCAGTTTAGGGACAGCCTACGAGCAGTACTTC.

The sample holds a few counts of this clone. V and J are TRBV5-6 and TRBJ2-3; maybe TRBD2 (6 bases). The germline V and J ends were trimmed by 4 bases and 0 bases, with 9 bases remaining between them. Per the germline V gene, CDR1 is SGHDT and CDR2 is YYEEEE. This CDR3 spans 14 amino acids. The CDR3 reads CASSRAGSTDTQYF. The CDR3 nucleotides are TGTGCCAGCAGCCGGGCGGGGAGCACAGATACGCAGTATTTT.

The chain recombines TRBV30 with TRBJ1-4, with D uncertain. The germline V gene encodes CDR1 GTSNPN and CDR2 SVGIG (reference sequence). The CDR3 covers 11 residues. V lost 4 bases and J 10 bases, leaving 10 bases between the germline ends. CDR3 amino acids: CAWNRQGKLFF. The CDR3 DNA is TGTGCCTGGAACCGACAAGGAAAACTGTTTTTT.

This clone was found a few times. This chain links TRBV29-1 with TRBJ2-2; D remains ambiguous. CDR1 SQVTM and CDR2 ANQGSEA come from the germline V gene. The CDR3 length is 13 residues. V dropped 8 bases and J dropped 0 bases, with 10 bases sitting between them. DNA of the CDR3: TGCAGCACCCGGACCGCGAACACCGGGGAGCTGTTTTTT. Its translation is CSTRTANTGELFF.

The genes are TRBV29-1 and TRBJ2-6; no firm D call. The CDR3 has 12 amino acids. The germline gives CDR1 SQVTM, CDR2 ANQGSEA. The V end was cut by 4 bases, the J end by 2 bases, with 3 bases between. The CDR3 bases are TGCAGCGTTGCAGCTGGGGCCAACGTCCTGACTTTC. Its protein is CSVAAGANVLTF. Combining the CDR3 with reference TRBV29-1 and TRBJ2-6 gives the whole variable domain SAVISQKPSRDICQRGTSLTIQCQVDSQVTMMFWYRQQPGQSLTLIATANQGSEATYESGFVIDKFPISRPNLTFSTLTVSNMSPEDSSIYLCSVAAGANVLTFGAGSRLTVL.

The chain has TRBV13 and TRBJ1-2; D call uncertain. The V gene's germline CDR1 is PRHDT and CDR2 FYEKMQ (reference sequence). The V end was cut by 2 bases, the J end by 0 bases, with 13 bases between. The CDR3 spans 16 residues. The CDR3 spells CASSLLSAAANYGYTF. The CDR3, as DNA: TGTGCCAGCAGCTTACTGTCGGCAGCCGCTAACTATGGCTACACCTTC.

The chain uses TRBV4-3 and TRBJ2-5; D is uncertain. V was shortened by 0 bases and J by 4 bases, with 6 bases between the two germline ends. CDR3 size: 13 residues. Germline V CDR1 and CDR2: LGHNA, YSLEER. The CDR3 DNA follows: TGCGCCAGCAGCCAAGAGGGTAGAGAGACCCAGTACTTC. It yields the protein CASSQEGRETQYF.

The V call is TRBV4-1, the J call TRBJ2-7, with 8 bases aligning to TRBD1. The V gene's germline CDR1 is MGHRA and CDR2 YSYEKL. With V trimmed by 1 base and J by 2 bases, 4 bases remained unmatched. The CDR3 has 15 residues. In DNA form, the CDR3 reads TGCGCCAGCAGCCAAGGAGACAGGGGAGCCTACGAGCAGTACTTC. Its protein is CASSQGDRGAYEQYF.

This chain uses TRBV2 with TRBJ2-7; D remains ambiguous. Trimming removed 8 bases at V and 6 bases at J, with 17 bases between. The CDR3 has 13 amino acids. CDR1 SNHLY and CDR2 FYNNEI come from the germline V gene. CDR3 nucleotides: TGTGCCAGCGTTGGTCGAGATTTCACCGAGCAGTACTTC. It translates to CASVGRDFTEQYF.

Judged by abundance, this clone is medium-sized. The rearrangement joins TRBV7-2 to TRBJ2-7; tentatively, D is TRBD1 or TRBD2 (5 bases each). With 4 bases removed from V and 12 bases from J, the gap between germline ends came to 13 bases. Germline V gene data show CDR1 as SGHTA and CDR2 as FQGNSA. This CDR3 spans 11 amino acids. The CDR3 DNA follows: TGTGCCAGCAGCTATGAAAGGGACCGGTACTTC. Its protein is CASSYERDRYF.

The CDR3 DNA follows: TGTGCCTGGAGTGTACAGAACAGGCCCTCCTATGGCTACACCTTC. Residues: CAWSVQNRPSYGYTF. V and J are TRBV30 and TRBJ1-2; TRBD1 is a possible D gene (5 bases). Deletions cut 0 bases from V and 4 bases from J, with 15 bases between. The CDR3 spans 15 residues. Germline values: CDR1 GTSNPN, CDR2 SVGIG (reference sequence).

The gene calls are TRBV29-1 and TRBJ1-1, with D possibly TRBD1 on 6 matching bases. The germline V and J ends were trimmed by 5 bases and 0 bases, with 16 bases remaining between them. This CDR3 has 15 residues. CDR1 is SQVTM, CDR2 ANQGSEA, per germline. CDR3 bases: TGCAGCGTTAGGAGACAGGACAGTATGAACACTGAAGCTTTCTTT. Translation gives CSVRRQDSMNTEAFF.

The chain employs TRBV7-2 and TRBJ1-2; the D gene is possibly TRBD1 (5 bases). The CDR3 spans 13 residues. Trimming left V 5 bases short and J 7 bases short, with 14 bases between. Per the germline V gene, CDR1 is SGHTA and CDR2 is FQGNSA. CDR3 bases: TGTGCCAGCAGCCGCGCCAGGGTCGGTGGCTACACCTTC. Its protein is CASSRARVGGYTF.

This rearrangement joins TRBV5-1 to TRBJ2-1; D could derive from TRBD1 or TRBD2 (5 bases each). This CDR3 region has 13 residues. Germline assignment: CDR1 SGHRS and CDR2 YFSETQ. V gave up 3 bases and J gave up 4 bases, with 8 bases separating them. CDR3 in amino acids: CASSSGPYNEQFF. CDR3 bases: TGCGCCAGCAGCTCGGGACCTTACAATGAGCAGTTCTTC.

The chain couples TRBV5-1 to TRBJ2-1; 8 bases are shared with TRBD2. V gave up 7 bases and J gave up 4 bases; unmatched junction bases: 4. Germline values: CDR1 SGHRS, CDR2 YFSETQ. The CDR3 extends over 13 amino acids. CDR3 coding DNA: TGCGCCAGCGGCACTAGCGGATACAATGAGCAGTTCTTC. This encodes CASGTSGYNEQFF.

This chain joins TRBV27 and TRBJ1-1; maybe TRBD1 (6 bases). CDR3 length: 17 amino acids. The germline gives CDR1 MNHEY, CDR2 SMNVEV (reference sequence). Trimming pared 6 bases from V and 0 bases from J, leaving 20 bases between. The CDR3 spells CASRQSPGQLMNTEAFF. The DNA of the CDR3 is TGTGCCAGCAGACAATCTCCGGGACAACTAATGAACACTGAAGCTTTCTTT.

This clone was seen a few times. V gene TRBV30 combines with J gene TRBJ1-2; D ambiguous. Per germline, CDR1 GTSNPN and CDR2 SVGIG (reference sequence). The germline V and J ends were trimmed by 4 bases and 3 bases, with 6 bases remaining between them. The CDR3 totals 11 residues. The CDR3 DNA sequence: TGTGCCTGGACAGCAGACTATGGCTACACCTTC. Translated: CAWTADYGYTF.

The rearrangement links TRBV5-1 to TRBJ2-7; the D gene is possibly TRBD2 (6 bases). Trimming pared 4 bases from V and 5 bases from J, leaving 13 bases between. The germline V gene encodes CDR1 SGHRS and CDR2 YFSETQ. CDR3 length: 13 amino acids. This CDR3 reads CASSPTRSDEQYF. The CDR3 DNA is TGCGCCAGCAGCCCGACTAGGTCGGACGAGCAGTACTTC. The full variable domain, its missing parts supplied by reference TRBV5-1 and TRBJ2-7, is KAGVTQTPRYLIKTRGQQVTLSCSPISGHRSVSWYQQTPGQGLQFLFEYFSETQRNKGNFPGRFSGRQFSNSRSEMNVSTLELGDSALYLCASSPTRSDEQYFGPGTRLTVT.

J is TRBJ1-2 and V is TRBV9, with 7 bases aligning to TRBD1. CDR1 SGDLS and CDR2 YYNGEE come from the germline V gene. The CDR3 extends over 15 amino acids. J lost 7 bases, V lost 0 bases, and 9 bases had no gene match. CDR3 sequence: CASSVGQGDRRGYTF. In DNA, the CDR3 is TGTGCCAGCAGCGTAGGGCAGGGGGACAGACGTGGCTACACCTTC.

The chain has TRBV28 and TRBJ2-5, with D possibly being TRBD1 (5 bases). Trimming left V 5 bases short and J 5 bases short, with 15 bases between. The CDR3 extends over 14 amino acids. The germline gives CDR1 MDHEN, CDR2 SYDVKM. The CDR3 is CASSTRVGIETQYF. In DNA, the CDR3 is TGTGCCAGCAGTACCAGGGTAGGAATCGAGACCCAGTACTTC.

The chain links TRBV12-5 to TRBJ2-7; 7 bases are shared with TRBD1. V dropped 0 bases and J dropped 8; count of bases not matched to a gene: 4. In germline, CDR1 is LGHNT, CDR2 FRNRAP. This CDR3 contains 13 residues. The CDR3 nucleotides read TGTGCTAGTGGTTTGGTACTAAGGGGGCAGCAGTACTTC. Amino acid sequence: CASGLVLRGQQYF.

This clone appeared a few times. This chain joins TRBV14 and TRBJ1-2; perhaps TRBD1 as D (5 bases). V was cut by 1 base and J by 8 bases, with 11 bases left in between. Germline V lookup: CDR1 SGHDN, CDR2 FVKESK. The length of the CDR3 is 13 residues. The CDR3 DNA follows: TGTGCCAGCAGCCAAGGACGCAGGGACGGCTACACCTTC. Encoded protein: CASSQGRRDGYTF.